This T cell receptor (beta chain) appears in the sequencing data of a study of T cell responses to AZD1222 COVID-19 vaccine. Across the whole study: Second doses were pooled across both intervals (about 4 or about 12 weeks). Study-level points and caveats: There were vaccine-associated CD4 TCRs across spike, dominant at 160-218 and 743-854.

The table came from immunoSEQ multiplex PCR; TCRdb's copy has only in-frame clones and leaves some out. The sample includes 130,000 or so clones, about 94% of them seen just once. A word on this clone: Its target is unknown.

The germline CDR1 and CDR2 sequences are KGHDR and SFDVKD. Trimming removed 5 bases at V and 4 bases at J, with 20 bases between. This CDR3 spans 17 amino acids. The sequence was obtained from an adult in good health. The chain carries TRBV24-1 and TRBJ2-1; the D gene could be TRBD1 or TRBD2 (6 bases each). The source material was peripheral blood, sampled on day 0 of AZD1222 vaccination. In DNA form, the CDR3 reads TGTGCCACCAGTGGGGGGGCGGCCCTAGGGGATTACAATGAGCAGTTCTTC. It codes for CATSGGAALGDYNEQFF.